Given below is one T cell receptor (beta chain) in context. Repertoires were generated with immunoSEQ multiplex PCR, while TCRdb's copy carries only in-frame clones and drops some. The table records around 250,000 clones, approximately 85% of them present only once. This entry is derived from a study of blood T cell repertoires in COVID-19. For the study at large: PBMCs, B-cell-depleted T cells, or T cells provided the cDNA or gDNA that made up the material.

Germline V gene data show CDR1 as SEHNR and CDR2 as FQNEAQ (reference sequence). The CDR3 extends over 16 amino acids. V dropped 5 bases and J dropped 0 bases, with 11 bases sitting between them. This rearrangement joins TRBV7-9 to TRBJ2-6; tentative D call: TRBD1 (6 bases). This clonotype originated in a woman aged 45-59 years who had recovered from COVID-19. The sequencing input was PBMCs or T cells enriched from blood (not recorded which). CDR3 protein: CASSTHRDSGANVLTF. CDR3 DNA: TGTGCCAGCAGCACACACAGGGACTCTGGGGCCAACGTCCTGACTTTC.